This paragraph covers one TCR beta chain sequence. Its antigen is currently unknown. This clone may be a read error of a much larger clone one base away. TCRdb reprocessed the 5' RACE reads via MiXCR and lists one record per CDR3 protein. The sample carries about 360,000 distinct CDR3 sequences, over 5% recorded once. These data belong to a study of T cells after yellow fever vaccination. The trim removed 0 bases at V and 14 bases at J, leaving 13 bases unmatched. The CDR3 covers 14 residues. Germline V gene sequence: CDR1 DFQATT, CDR2 SNEGSKA (reference sequence). Study-wide results and caveats: Most clones from primary vaccination were detected again post-booster (approximately 96% CD4, more than 85% CD8).

This sequence joins TRBV20-1 and TRBJ2-1; 7 nucleotides align to TRBD2. The TCR comes from a man aged 30 to 39 who received the YFV17D yellow fever vaccine. This material consisted of PBMCs, taken 5 days after the yellow fever booster vaccination. For the CDR3, the DNA is TGCAGTGCTAGAGATCAGACTATCGGGAGGTTGGAGTTCTTC. It encodes CSARDQTIGRLEFF.